These 18 T cell receptor beta chains were sequenced from one sample in a study of blood T cell repertoires in COVID-19. Libraries were prepared by immunoSEQ multiplex PCR; TCRdb keeps only in-frame clonotypes and omits some of them. Of about 170,000 clones in the sample, 70% to 90% are singletons; the top ten hold over 2%. Sequencing was carried out using peripheral blood. These receptor sequences come from a man in his forties or fifties who had recovered from COVID-19.

This chain links TRBV28 with TRBJ1-2; D might be TRBD1 (5 bases). Germline CDR1 reads MDHEN; CDR2 reads SYDVKM. The CDR3 consists of 14 residues. Trimming removed 3 bases at V and 8 bases at J, with 16 bases between. The CDR3 nucleotides read TGTGCCAGCAGTTTGGCAGGGAGGTTCGAGGGCTACACCTTC. Translating it yields CASSLAGRFEGYTF.

This clone was found once. This chain joins TRBV4-2 and TRBJ2-3; 7 bases map to TRBD2. V shed 0 bases, J shed 6 bases, and the junction held 9 bases outside the gene matches. Germline V CDR1 and CDR2: LGHNA, YNFKEQ. The CDR3 extends over 16 amino acids. CDR3 loop: CASSQEGGGTHDTQYF. CDR3 nucleotides: TGTGCCAGCAGCCAAGAAGGCGGGGGTACACATGATACGCAGTATTTT.

The rearrangement links TRBV7-2 to TRBJ2-2; 8 nucleotides align to TRBD2. The CDR3 loop spans 18 amino acids. The V segment lost 1 base and the J segment 2 bases; nucleotides outside the gene matches: 9. Germline V gene sequence: CDR1 SGHTA, CDR2 FQGNSA. DNA for the CDR3: TGTGCCAGCAGCTTAGAGGGGATACTAGCGGCCAACACCGGGGAGCTGTTTTTT. Protein: CASSLEGILAANTGELFF. The whole variable domain, filled in from reference TRBV7-2 and TRBJ2-2, reads GAGVSQSPSNKVTEKGKDVELRCDPISGHTALYWYRQSLGQGLEFLIYFQGNSAPDKSGLPSDRFSAERTGGSVSTLTIQRTQQEDSAVYLCASSLEGILAANTGELFFGEGSRLTVL.

The gene calls are TRBV7-6 and TRBJ1-1; D call uncertain. V lost 6 bases, J lost 0 bases, and 8 bases lay in between. The length of the CDR3 is 13 residues. Germline assignment: CDR1 SGHVS and CDR2 FNYEAQ. This CDR3 is CASRANMNTEAFF. The CDR3 bases are TGTGCCAGCAGGGCAAACATGAACACTGAAGCTTTCTTT.

The chain has TRBV7-2 and TRBJ2-4; D is possibly TRBD1 (5 bases). Germline V gene data show CDR1 as SGHTA and CDR2 as FQGNSA. The length of the CDR3 is 15 residues. V was shortened by 3 bases and J by 0 bases, with 9 bases between the two germline ends. CDR3 in amino acids: CASSFREAAKNIQYF. CDR3 DNA: TGTGCCAGCAGCTTCAGGGAAGCAGCCAAAAACATTCAGTACTTC.

This clone has only one observation. The V and J genes are TRBV5-4 and TRBJ2-1; the D is unclear. This CDR3 has 13 residues. Trimming took 6 bases from V and 2 from J, leaving 9 bases between them. Per germline, CDR1 SGHNT and CDR2 YYREEE (reference sequence). This chain's CDR3 is CASMARPYNEQFF. DNA for the CDR3: TGTGCCAGCATGGCTAGGCCCTACAATGAGCAGTTCTTC.

This chain uses TRBV7-2 with TRBJ2-1, with TRBD1 as a possible D gene (5 bases). The CDR3 covers 16 residues. Trimming took off 2 bases at V and 6 bases at J, with 17 bases between the two ends. Germline CDR1 reads SGHTA; CDR2 reads FQGNSA. CDR3 sequence reads: CASSLRKGAAANEQFF. The CDR3 DNA reads as TGTGCCAGCAGCTTAAGGAAAGGGGCCGCCGCCAATGAGCAGTTCTTC.

This sequence joins TRBV3-1 (or the pseudogene TRBV3-2) and TRBJ2-1, with 7 bases lining up with TRBD2. Trimming took 3 bases from V and 7 from J; bases not matched to a gene: 18. CDR3 length: 18 residues. Germline V gene lookup returns CDR1 LGHDT and CDR2 YNNKEL (reference sequence). CDR3 coding DNA: TGTGCCAGCAGCCATCGTCAGGAGGGACTATCGTCGGTAAATGAGCAGTTCTTC. It encodes CASSHRQEGLSSVNEQFF.

The V and J genes are TRBV7-3 and TRBJ2-3, with a tentative D call TRBD2 (6 bases). The CDR3 is 15 residues long. Germline V lookup: CDR1 SGHTA, CDR2 FQGTGA. With 6 bases removed from V and 5 bases from J, the gap between germline ends came to 18 bases. CDR3 coding DNA: TGTGCCAGCAGGGGGGGAGCCGGATTTATAGATACGCAGTATTTT. This encodes CASRGGAGFIDTQYF.

DNA for the CDR3: TGTGCCAGCAGCGAGAGCGGGACAGGGTTTTACGAGCAGTACTTC. This gives the protein CASSESGTGFYEQYF. V is TRBV2 and J is TRBJ2-7; 9 bases are a match to TRBD1. This CDR3 is 15 amino acids long. V was clipped by 6 bases and J by 4 bases; unmatched bases: 10. Germline values: CDR1 SNHLY, CDR2 FYNNEI.

This sequence joins TRBV21-1 and TRBJ2-7; the table names TRBD2, a call not compared with the DNA. TRBV21-1 is described as a pseudogene. The CDR3 is made up of 15 amino acids. The CDR3 sequence is CASSKPYPRSYEQYF. The CDR3 DNA follows: TGTGCCAGCAGCAAACCCTACCCTCGCTCCTACGAGCAGTACTTC.

The V gene is TRBV24-1, the J gene TRBJ2-3; TRBD2 agrees at 9 bases. V lost 2 bases, J lost 2 bases, and 10 bases stayed unmatched. Germline lookup yields CDR1 KGHDR and CDR2 SFDVKD. This CDR3 has 18 amino acids. The CDR3 region is CATSDSPGLAISTDTQYF. As DNA, the CDR3 is TGTGCCACCAGTGATTCGCCGGGACTAGCCATCTCCACAGATACGCAGTATTTT.

A single count supports this clone. The chain employs TRBV7-9 and TRBJ1-6; D is uncertain. CDR1 SEHNR and CDR2 FQNEAQ come from the germline V gene (reference sequence). The CDR3 has 15 amino acids. V was clipped by 5 bases and J by 6 bases, with 14 bases between them. As DNA, the CDR3 is TGTGCCAGCAGCCCGAGTCAAGCGTTTAATTCACCCCTCCACTTT. Its translation: CASSPSQAFNSPLHF.

The V and J genes are TRBV7-3 and TRBJ2-1; D might be TRBD2 (5 bases). CDR1 and CDR2 (germline): SGHTA, FQGTGA. Trimming left V 0 bases short and J 7 bases short, with 10 bases between. CDR3 size: 14 residues. CDR3 DNA sequence: TGTGCCAGCAGCTTAACTAGCGCCCCAAATGAGCAGTTCTTC. This sequence encodes CASSLTSAPNEQFF.

Written as DNA, the CDR3 is TGTGCCAGCAGCTTAGGAGCGGGGGGGAGTACAGATACGCAGTATTTT. Translation gives CASSLGAGGSTDTQYF. The chain is built from TRBV7-7 and TRBJ2-3; 10 bases agree with TRBD2. The CDR3 is made up of 16 amino acids. Germline assignment: CDR1 SSHAT and CDR2 FNYEAQ (reference sequence). V dropped 1 base and J dropped 3; count of bases not matched to a gene: 4.

This chain links TRBV2 with TRBJ1-2; TRBD1 aligns across 8 bases. This CDR3 is 16 amino acids long. Trimming removed 11 bases from V and 0 bases from J; junction bases left unmatched: 14. In germline, CDR1 is SNHLY, CDR2 FYNNEI. The CDR3 DNA reads as TGTGCCGGAATCCGGGACAGGTCGTCGTCTAACTATGGCTACACCTTC. Translation gives CAGIRDRSSSNYGYTF.

CDR3 sequence (DNA): TGTGCCAGCAGCTTAGTGAAGGGACAGATGAACACTGAAGCTTTCTTT. This gives the protein CASSLVKGQMNTEAFF. V is TRBV7-9 and J is TRBJ1-1; the match to TRBD1 covers 7 bases. The junction had 5 bases not matched to a gene; V was cut back by 1 base and J by 0 bases. The CDR3 has 16 residues. The V gene's germline CDR1 is SEHNR and CDR2 FQNEAQ (reference sequence).

This chain links TRBV4-3 with TRBJ2-7; no firm D call. This CDR3 region has 14 residues. CDR1 and CDR2 from the germline V gene are LGHNA and YSLEER. Trimming pared 0 bases from V and 3 bases from J, leaving 9 bases between. This CDR3 is CASSQDLLGYEQYF. In DNA, the CDR3 is TGCGCCAGCAGCCAAGACCTCCTAGGCTACGAGCAGTACTTC.